The 27 T cell receptor beta chains below were found in one sample sequenced in a study of T cell responses to AZD1222 COVID-19 vaccine. Some clones are missing from TCRdb's copy, which holds only in-frame ones; the method was immunoSEQ multiplex PCR. The data show 150,000 to 200,000 clones, approximately 87% seen once. This specimen was peripheral blood, taken on day 0 of MenACWY control vaccination. The receptors were gathered from an adult in good health.

The chain links TRBV18 to TRBJ2-7; D is perhaps TRBD2 (7 bases). In germline, CDR1 is KGHSH, CDR2 LQKENI. The CDR3 is 13 residues long. V lost 8 bases to trimming and J lost 11 bases, with 22 bases between them. The CDR3 loop reads CASRGGETTREYF. The CDR3 DNA sequence: TGTGCCAGCCGCGGGGGCGAGACTACGAGGGAGTACTTC.

This sequence joins TRBV3-1 (or the pseudogene TRBV3-2) and TRBJ1-1; D is undetermined. Germline loops: CDR1 LGHDT, CDR2 YNNKEL (reference sequence). With 1 base removed from V and 11 bases from J, the gap between germline ends came to 14 bases. The CDR3 has 13 residues. The CDR3 DNA follows: TGTGCCAGCAGCCAAGTGGAAGGTCTCGGGGCTTTCTTT. It codes for CASSQVEGLGAFF.

This chain connects TRBV6-5 to TRBJ1-1; 8 nucleotides align to TRBD1. V lost 2 bases and J lost 4; bases outside the gene matches: 0. CDR3 length: 13 residues. The V gene's germline CDR1 is MNHEY and CDR2 SVGAGI. CDR3 residues: CASSYTGGTEAFF. CDR3 sequence (DNA): TGTGCCAGCAGTTACACAGGGGGCACTGAAGCTTTCTTT.

Regarding this clone: Other DNA variants within this sample encode the same CDR3. The chain employs TRBV27 and TRBJ1-1, with no clear D. V dropped 5 bases and J dropped 1 base, with 5 bases sitting between them. The germline gives CDR1 MNHEY, CDR2 SMNVEV (reference sequence). The CDR3 covers 12 residues. The CDR3 DNA reads as TGTGCCAGCAGTCGGGGGAACACTGAAGCTTTCTTT. The encoded protein is CASSRGNTEAFF.

The rearrangement uses TRBV19 and TRBJ1-5, with D maybe TRBD1 (5 bases). The CDR3 has 16 residues. The germline V gene has CDR1 LNHDA and CDR2 SQIVND (reference sequence). The germline V and J ends were trimmed by 6 bases and 0 bases, with 15 bases remaining between them. The CDR3 region is CASSGMTVYSNQPQHF. The CDR3, as DNA: TGTGCCAGTAGCGGAATGACAGTCTATAGCAATCAGCCCCAGCATTTT.

The sample holds one count of this clone. V and J are TRBV5-4 and TRBJ2-3; D might be TRBD1 (6 bases). Trimming stripped 1 base from V and 4 bases from J, with 16 bases between. The CDR3 contains 16 residues. Germline lookup yields CDR1 SGHNT and CDR2 YYREEE (reference sequence). The DNA of the CDR3 is TGTGCCAGCAGCTTGAAACCTAGAGGGGGTGCAGATACGCAGTATTTT. This translates into CASSLKPRGGADTQYF.

The rearrangement uses TRBV9 and TRBJ1-2; weak D call: TRBD1 (5 bases). Germline V gives CDR1 SGDLS, CDR2 YYNGEE. The V gene lost 4 bases and the J gene lost 7 bases, with 26 bases spanning the gap. This CDR3 has 17 amino acids. This chain's CDR3 is CASSSQTGTTGESGYTF. The CDR3 coding sequence is TGTGCCAGCAGCTCCCAGACCGGGACGACCGGGGAGAGTGGCTACACCTTC.

The gene calls are TRBV5-5 and TRBJ1-2; D gene uncertain. Between the trimmed V and J ends, which lost 3 bases and 8 bases, there was a span of 20 bases. Per germline, CDR1 SGHKS and CDR2 YYEKEE (reference sequence). CDR3 length: 15 residues. The CDR3 sequence is CASSWGSPAGGGYTF. For the CDR3, the DNA is TGTGCCAGCAGCTGGGGTTCCCCGGCAGGAGGGGGCTACACCTTC.

The rearrangement uses TRBV14 and TRBJ2-7; either TRBD1 or TRBD2 may supply D (6 bases each). Germline V CDR1 and CDR2: SGHDN, FVKESK. There are 18 residues in the CDR3. The ends were cut back, 4 bases at V and 2 bases at J, with 24 bases in the middle. The CDR3 region has the DNA TGTGCCAGCAGCCGCCAAGGTACAACAGGGAGGAATCCCTACGAGCAGTACTTC. Translated, it gives CASSRQGTTGRNPYEQYF.

The chain links TRBV30 to TRBJ2-1, with D maybe TRBD2 (7 bases). Trimming removed 5 bases at V and 0 bases at J, with 14 bases between. This CDR3 has 15 residues. Germline CDR1 reads GTSNPN; CDR2 reads SVGIG (reference sequence). The CDR3 bases are TGTGCCTGGGGGGGGGCTACCCGCTCCTACAATGAGCAGTTCTTC. Its protein is CAWGGATRSYNEQFF.

This chain connects TRBV30 to TRBJ1-3; D is unresolved. V shed 0 bases and J shed 0 bases, with 15 bases lying between them. CDR3 length: 17 amino acids. Germline assignment: CDR1 GTSNPN and CDR2 SVGIG (reference sequence). The CDR3 coding sequence is TGTGCCTGGAGTGTACCTCCCGACCGGGTCTCTGGAAACACCATATATTTT. Translated, it gives CAWSVPPDRVSGNTIYF.

The chain has TRBV7-9 and TRBJ2-7, with 12 bases identical to TRBD2. CDR1 SEHNR and CDR2 FQNEAQ come from the germline V gene (reference sequence). V was clipped by 5 bases and J by 3 bases; unmatched bases: 5. The CDR3 length is 15 residues. The CDR3 reads CASSQGLAGHYEQYF. The CDR3 nucleotides are TGTGCCAGCAGCCAAGGACTAGCGGGACACTACGAGCAGTACTTC.

This clone has just one count. The J gene is TRBJ1-6, the V gene TRBV3-1 (or the pseudogene TRBV3-2); maybe TRBD1 (5 bases). Looked up from germline, CDR1 is LGHDT and CDR2 is YNNKEL (reference sequence). The germline V and J ends were trimmed by 2 bases and 9 bases, with 11 bases remaining between them. The CDR3 runs to 14 residues. The CDR3 DNA reads as TGTGCCAGCAGCCAAAGCAGGGAAGCTTCACCCCTCCACTTT. Translating gives CASSQSREASPLHF.

The J gene is TRBJ1-6, the V gene TRBV5-1; tentative D call: TRBD1 (5 bases). CDR1 is SGHRS and CDR2 is YFSETQ in the germline V gene. The V end was cut by 4 bases, the J end by 5 bases, with 7 bases between. The CDR3 extends over 13 amino acids. The CDR3 protein is CASSSRDNSPLHF. CDR3 DNA sequence: TGCGCCAGCAGCAGCAGGGATAATTCACCCCTCCACTTT.

This sequence joins TRBV6-5 and TRBJ1-6; D might be TRBD1 (6 bases). The CDR3 sequence is 13 residues long. V gave up 8 bases and J gave up 10 bases, with 15 bases separating them. Germline V gives CDR1 MNHEY, CDR2 SVGAGI. CDR3 nucleotide sequence: TGTGCCAGCGGGACACCGATTAGATCACCCCTCCACTTT. It encodes CASGTPIRSPLHF.

The chain employs TRBV2 and TRBJ1-5; the D is unclear. There are 14 residues in the CDR3. Trimming took 4 bases from V and 3 from J, leaving 10 bases between them. Germline CDR1 is SNHLY and CDR2 is FYNNEI. This CDR3 reads CASSVVQNNQPQHF. The CDR3 coding sequence is TGTGCCAGCAGTGTAGTTCAGAACAATCAGCCCCAGCATTTT.

The chain recombines TRBV9 with TRBJ1-5; no reliable D call. CDR3 length: 15 amino acids. Germline V CDR1 and CDR2: SGDLS, YYNGEE. V shed 3 bases and J shed 3 bases, with 13 bases lying between them. The CDR3 region has the DNA TGTGCCAGCAGCGATGGTTGGGCATTCAATCAGCCCCAGCATTTT. Residues: CASSDGWAFNQPQHF.

In DNA form, the CDR3 reads TGTGCCAGCAGTTTCAGGGGCACGGCAGATACGCAGTATTTT. This sequence encodes CASSFRGTADTQYF. The chain is built from TRBV28 and TRBJ2-3, with a possible D match to TRBD1 (6 bases). V dropped 3 bases and J dropped 4 bases, with 11 bases sitting between them. CDR1 is MDHEN and CDR2 is SYDVKM in the germline V gene. CDR3 length: 14 amino acids.

This chain joins TRBV13 and TRBJ2-5; D is perhaps TRBD1 (6 bases). V lost 4 bases and J lost 1, with 19 bases in between. The CDR3 covers 17 residues. Germline CDR1 and CDR2: PRHDT and FYEKMQ (reference sequence). CDR3 coding DNA: TGTGCCAGCAGCTCGCGACGACAGGTCCCGACCCAAGAGACCCAGTACTTC. Amino acids: CASSSRRQVPTQETQYF.

The chain combines TRBV5-4 with TRBJ2-7; D remains ambiguous. Germline assignment: CDR1 SGHNT and CDR2 YYREEE (reference sequence). The CDR3 extends over 13 amino acids. Trimming shortened V by 1 base and J by 4 bases, and 9 bases separated the two germline ends. CDR3 nucleotides: TGTGCCAGCAGCTTGCGTAACGAGTACGAGCAGTACTTC. Translation: CASSLRNEYEQYF.

Here the CDR3 reads CASSLLPRANEQFF. The CDR3 bases are TGTGCCAGCAGCTTGCTCCCCAGAGCCAATGAGCAGTTCTTC. This chain connects TRBV7-6 to TRBJ2-1, with unresolved D. The CDR3 runs to 14 residues. V dropped 3 bases and J dropped 6 bases, with 12 bases sitting between them. Germline CDR1 SGHVS, CDR2 FNYEAQ.

This clone was seen more than once but under ten times. The chain links TRBV30 to TRBJ1-2, with D perhaps matching TRBD1 (5 bases). Per germline, CDR1 GTSNPN and CDR2 SVGIG (reference sequence). The V gene lost 3 bases and the J gene lost 4 bases, with 9 bases spanning the gap. This CDR3 has 12 amino acids. The CDR3 DNA reads as TGTGCCTGGAGCAGACAGAGCTATGGCTACACCTTC. This gives the protein CAWSRQSYGYTF. Looking up the rest from reference TRBV30 and TRBJ1-2 gives the full variable domain: SQTIHQWPATLVQPVGSPLSLECTVEGTSNPNLYWYRQAAGRGLQLLFYSVGIGQISSEVPQNLSASRPQDRQFILSSKKLLLSDSGFYLCAWSRQSYGYTFGSGTRLTVV.

CDR3 DNA: TGTGCCAGCAGCATACAGGGAGATTATAATTCACCCCTCCACTTT. Translating gives CASSIQGDYNSPLHF. This chain connects TRBV9 to TRBJ1-6, with D possibly matching TRBD1 (6 bases). The CDR3 spans 15 residues. In germline, CDR1 is SGDLS, CDR2 YYNGEE. V gave up 4 bases and J gave up 4 bases, with 12 bases separating them.

The chain employs TRBV27 and TRBJ2-7; D is unclear. Germline values: CDR1 MNHEY, CDR2 SMNVEV (reference sequence). The CDR3 consists of 14 residues. Trimming took 4 bases from V and 2 from J, leaving 12 bases between them. The CDR3 sequence: CASSSLDTPYEQYF. CDR3 coding DNA: TGTGCCAGCAGTTCCCTAGACACCCCCTACGAGCAGTACTTC.

The chain links TRBV24-1 to TRBJ1-2; D unresolved. Germline-derived CDR1 and CDR2 are KGHDR and SFDVKD. The CDR3 covers 14 residues. Deletions cut 4 bases from V and 0 bases from J, with 8 bases between. The CDR3 loop is CATSDPWANYGYTF. As DNA, the CDR3 is TGTGCCACCAGTGACCCCTGGGCTAACTATGGCTACACCTTC.

In its sample, this clone was seen a few times. The rearrangement joins TRBV3-1 (or the pseudogene TRBV3-2) to TRBJ2-1; D might be TRBD2 (5 bases). Germline CDR1 is LGHDT and CDR2 is YNNKEL (reference sequence). The CDR3 runs to 13 residues. The germline V and J ends were trimmed by 0 bases and 9 bases, with 9 bases remaining between them. CDR3 protein: CASSQDLLGEQFF. DNA for the CDR3: TGTGCCAGCAGCCAAGATCTACTAGGTGAGCAGTTCTTC.

The gene calls are TRBV2 and TRBJ1-1, with TRBD1 matching 9 bases. The V and J ends lost 8 bases and 1 base, in that order; junction bases with no gene match: 17. This CDR3 region has 18 residues. Germline V gene data show CDR1 as SNHLY and CDR2 as FYNNEI. The CDR3 nucleotides read TGTGCCAGCTTCCATATTTTAAACAGGGGGCAAGGGAACACTGAAGCTTTCTTT. Translating it yields CASFHILNRGQGNTEAFF.